These T cell receptor beta chains were read from a single sample in a study of identical twins. TCRdb re-derived calls from the 5' RACE reads in MiXCR, one entry per CDR3 protein. The repertoire holds a few hundred thousand distinct CDR3 sequences, roughly 8% seen once, with less than 4% in the top ten. The same data also went into a second study, on yellow fever vaccine responses in identical twins.

Sequencing was performed on CD8+ T cells sorted from blood. Receptor source: a woman aged 18-29 years in good health. Each CDR3 is given with its conserved first and last residue. Size values are once, few and many counts, or a class for expanded clones, and some rows have none.

j_call | clone_size | v_call | cdr3_aa
TRBJ2-3 | . | TRBV7-2 | CASSLASREGLVSDTQYF
TRBJ2-7 | . | TRBV20-1 | CSARAGGAYEQYF
TRBJ2-3 | many | TRBV29-1 | CSVPRGGTDTQYF
TRBJ2-7 | . | TRBV7-6 | CASSPRTGPVYEQYF
TRBJ2-1 | . | TRBV6-1 | CASKAASYNEQFF
TRBJ2-7 | . | TRBV6-4 | CASEGRGCHEQYF
TRBJ2-2 | few | TRBV7-9 | CASSSPLDSENTGELFF
TRBJ2-3 | . | TRBV6-1 | CASSRRGGEADTQYF
TRBJ1-5 | many | TRBV20-1 | CSAKDGDQPQHF
TRBJ2-1 | few | TRBV9 | CASSTALTGYHNEQFF
TRBJ2-1 | . | TRBV6-5 | CASSYLAGGSRNEQFF
TRBJ2-1 | . | TRBV6-6 | CASSSWTGEVGNEQFF
TRBJ1-4 | . | TRBV20-1 | CSASFYRQTNEKLFF
TRBJ2-5 | few | TRBV24-1 | CATSDGQVRETQYF
TRBJ2-7 | few | TRBV9 | CASSVDSSYEQYF
TRBJ2-7 | . | TRBV6-1 | CASSELGVLGTYEQYF
TRBJ2-7 | . | TRBV15 | CATGVGLADYEQYF
TRBJ2-1 | few | TRBV13 | CASRGLVAGANEQFF
TRBJ2-7 | . | TRBV7-9 | CASSGRLAGYEQYF
TRBJ1-1 | few | TRBV27 | CASGRVTEAFF
TRBJ2-5 | . | TRBV11-2 | CASSLSSQAHQETQYF
TRBJ2-1 | . | TRBV5-6 | CASSPGLAGLRYNEQFF
TRBJ2-3 | . | TRBV6-2/TRBV6-3 | CASSLWRGRGSDTQYF
TRBJ2-7 | many | TRBV10-3 | CAISDDTDYEQYF
TRBJ2-7 | few | TRBV19 | CASSALGQGAYEQYF
TRBJ1-1 | few | TRBV6-5 | CASSYDRVMNTEAFF
TRBJ2-1 | many | TRBV20-1 | CSATKRDNYNEQFF
TRBJ1-1 | . | TRBV24-1 | CATSDPRGEAFF
TRBJ1-1 | . | TRBV27 | CASRTSRVDTEAFF
TRBJ2-1 | few | TRBV29-1 | CSVEALAGSSYNEQFF
TRBJ2-1 | . | TRBV4-3 | CASSQEEGGVSEQFF
TRBJ2-2 | many | TRBV6-1 | CASIPGPVANTGELFF
TRBJ2-7 | . | TRBV3-1 | CASSEREGLAYEQYF
TRBJ1-1 | few | TRBV5-1 | CASSGGRINTEAFF
TRBJ1-6 | . | TRBV9 | CASSVEGGPPSHF
TRBJ2-4 | many | TRBV5-1 | CASSGGLGVNIQYF
TRBJ2-7 | many | TRBV4-1 | CASSTLVIPALDEQYF
TRBJ2-2 | few | TRBV2 | CASSPQTGWAGELFF
TRBJ1-1 | few | TRBV27 | CASSYGQGTNTEAFF
TRBJ1-1 | few | TRBV6-6 | CASSIGLNTEAFF
TRBJ1-2 | few | TRBV3-1 | CASSQLGNYGYTF
TRBJ2-7 | many | TRBV4-3 | CASSPGLAGGNEQYF
TRBJ2-1 | few | TRBV7-9 | CASSSQGAGTDNEQFF
TRBJ2-3 | . | TRBV11-2 | CASGRDPLLRDTQYF
TRBJ1-2 | few | TRBV29-1 | CSVTGEGNYGYTF
TRBJ2-3 | . | TRBV7-6 | CASSYEGDTQYF
TRBJ1-1 | . | TRBV7-9 | CASSLVDYGGNTEAFF
TRBJ2-7 | . | TRBV19 | CASSIENRGRGEQYF
TRBJ2-3 | . | TRBV18 | CASSLSLPTDTQYF
TRBJ2-3 | many | TRBV5-1 | CASSLLGGTDTQYF
TRBJ2-7 | many | TRBV27 | CASSLSTGSYEQYF
TRBJ2-7 | many | TRBV7-8 | CASSLAGNPYEQYF
TRBJ2-1 | few | TRBV7-3 | CASRPPGQGEYEQFF
TRBJ2-2 | few | TRBV28 | CASSYMTSGGPGELFF
TRBJ2-7 | . | TRBV5-1 | CASSSTGSEQYF